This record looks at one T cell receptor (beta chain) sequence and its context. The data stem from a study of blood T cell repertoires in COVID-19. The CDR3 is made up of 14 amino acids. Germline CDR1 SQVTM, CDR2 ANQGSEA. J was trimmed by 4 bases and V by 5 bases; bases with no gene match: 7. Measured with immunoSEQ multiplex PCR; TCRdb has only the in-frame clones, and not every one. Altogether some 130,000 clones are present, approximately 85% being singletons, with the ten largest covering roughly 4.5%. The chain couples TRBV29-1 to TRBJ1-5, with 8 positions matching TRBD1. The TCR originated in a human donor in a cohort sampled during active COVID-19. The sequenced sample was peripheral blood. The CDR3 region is CSVSGQANNQPQHF. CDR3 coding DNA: TGCAGCGTTTCGGGACAGGCGAATAATCAGCCCCAGCATTTT.